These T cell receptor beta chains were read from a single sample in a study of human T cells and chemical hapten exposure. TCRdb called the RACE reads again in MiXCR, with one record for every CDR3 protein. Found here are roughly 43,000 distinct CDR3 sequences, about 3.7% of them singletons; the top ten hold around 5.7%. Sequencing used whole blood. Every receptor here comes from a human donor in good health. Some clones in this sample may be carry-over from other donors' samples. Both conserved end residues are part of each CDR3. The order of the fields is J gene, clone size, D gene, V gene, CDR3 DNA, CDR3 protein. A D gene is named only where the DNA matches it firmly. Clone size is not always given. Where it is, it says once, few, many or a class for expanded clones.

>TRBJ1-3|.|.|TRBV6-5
TGTGCCAGCAGTTACTCGATAGGGGTAGGATCTGGAAACACCATATATTTT
CASSYSIGVGSGNTIYF
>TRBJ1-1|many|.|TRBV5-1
TGCGCCAGCAGCTTCCGGCCCACGGGAACTGAAGCTTTCTTT
CASSFRPTGTEAFF
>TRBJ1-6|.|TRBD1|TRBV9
TGTGCCAGCAGCGGATGGACAGGAGATTCACCCCTCCACTTT
CASSGWTGDSPLHF
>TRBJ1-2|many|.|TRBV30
TGTGCCTGGACGCTTGGAACTAACTATGGCTACACCTTC
CAWTLGTNYGYTF
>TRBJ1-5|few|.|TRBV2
TGTGCCAGCCAGTTACAGAGGGGCAATCAGCCCCAGCATTTT
CASQLQRGNQPQHF
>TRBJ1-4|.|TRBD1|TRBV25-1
TGTGCCAGCAGGGGGACAGGGGGAAGAGGTGAAAAACTGTTTTTT
CASRGTGGRGEKLFF
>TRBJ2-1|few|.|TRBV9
TGTGCCAGCAGCCGTCTAGCGATTCCGGGCAATGAGCAGTTCTTC
CASSRLAIPGNEQFF
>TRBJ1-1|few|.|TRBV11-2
TGTGCCAGCCGGGCCACGAACACTGAAGCTTTCTTT
CASRATNTEAFF
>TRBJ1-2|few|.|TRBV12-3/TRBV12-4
TGTGCCAGCAGTCCCGGACCGTACGGAGCTGGCTACACCTTC
CASSPGPYGAGYTF
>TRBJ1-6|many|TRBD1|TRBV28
TGTGCCAGCACCGAGGGACAGACAAATTCACCCCTCCACTTT
CASTEGQTNSPLHF
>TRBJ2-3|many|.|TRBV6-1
TGTGCCAGCAGTGCCCTACCAGGGAGCGATGGGGCTCAGGTGCCGGATACGCAGTATTTT
CASSALPGSDGAQVPDTQYF
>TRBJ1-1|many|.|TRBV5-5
TGTGCCAGCAGCTTTCATGGTTCACGGGGGTTAAATGAAGCTTTCTTT
CASSFHGSRGLNEAFF
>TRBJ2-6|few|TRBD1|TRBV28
TGTGCCAGCAGTTCGACAGGGGGCGCTGGGGCCAACGTCCTGACTTTC
CASSSTGGAGANVLTF
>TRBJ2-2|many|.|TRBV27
TGTGCCAGCAGCGGGACCAACACCGGGGAGCTGTTTTTT
CASSGTNTGELFF
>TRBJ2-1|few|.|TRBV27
TGTGCCAGCAAGGGGGGTTACAATGAGCAGTTCTTC
CASKGGYNEQFF
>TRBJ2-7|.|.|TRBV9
TGTGCCAGCAGCGTACGGGGGAGTAAGGTCTACGAGCAGTACTTC
CASSVRGSKVYEQYF
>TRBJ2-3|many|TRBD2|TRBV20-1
TGCAGTGCCCAACGAATCCTAGCGGGAGGATCTACAGATACGCAGTATTTT
CSAQRILAGGSTDTQYF
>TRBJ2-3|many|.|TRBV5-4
TGTGCCAGCAGCTGGGGAAGCACAGATACGCAGTATTTT
CASSWGSTDTQYF
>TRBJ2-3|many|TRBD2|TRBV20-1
TGCAGTGCCTTGCTAGCGGGAGAGGTAGATACGCAGTATTTT
CSALLAGEVDTQYF
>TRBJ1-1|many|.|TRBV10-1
TGCGCCAGCAGTAAGTCCAAGAACACTGAAGCTTTCTTT
CASSKSKNTEAFF
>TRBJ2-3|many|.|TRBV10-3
TGTGCCATCAGTGCATCGGAAAAGGCTAGTGGCGATACGCAGTATTTT
CAISASEKASGDTQYF
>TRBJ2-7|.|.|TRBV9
TGTGCCAGCAGCGTAGCCCCTGCTTACGAGCAGTACTTC
CASSVAPAYEQYF
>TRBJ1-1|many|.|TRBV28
TGTGCCAGCAGTTTATGGGACCGAGGCACTGAAGCTTTCTTT
CASSLWDRGTEAFF
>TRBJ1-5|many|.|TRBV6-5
TGTGCCAGCAGCCCTGACGGTCTAAATCAGCCCCAGCATTTT
CASSPDGLNQPQHF
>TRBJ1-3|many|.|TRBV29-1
TGCAGCGTTAGGCCACCTGGAAACACCATATATTTT
CSVRPPGNTIYF
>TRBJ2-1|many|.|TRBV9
TGTGCCAGCAGCGTAGCGGGAGAGGATAATGAGCAGTTCTTC
CASSVAGEDNEQFF
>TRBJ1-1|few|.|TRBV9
TGTGCCAGCAGCGTAGAAGATAACCCCACTGAAGCTTTCTTT
CASSVEDNPTEAFF
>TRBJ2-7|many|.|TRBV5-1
TGCGCCAGCAGCCCGGAGGGCGAGCAGTACTTC
CASSPEGEQYF
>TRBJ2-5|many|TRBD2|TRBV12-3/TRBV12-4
TGTGCCGGCTACAGCGGAGCGGGAGCCGAGACCCAGTACTTC
CAGYSGAGAETQYF
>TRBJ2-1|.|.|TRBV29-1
TGCAGCGTTGTTCACCGGGGGTACCACAATGAGCAGTTCTTC
CSVVHRGYHNEQFF
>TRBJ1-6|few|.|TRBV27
TGTGCCAGCAGTTTTCGCCCCAGGGATACCCTCCACTTT
CASSFRPRDTLHF
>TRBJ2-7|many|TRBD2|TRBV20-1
TGCAGTGCTCCGACTAGCGGATCGACCTACGAGTGGCAGTACTTC
CSAPTSGSTYEWQYF
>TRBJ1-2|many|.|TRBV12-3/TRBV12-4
TGTGCCAGCAGTCCCCGCCCCTTGGCGGCATACTATGGCTACACCTTC
CASSPRPLAAYYGYTF
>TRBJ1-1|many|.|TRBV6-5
TGTGCCAGCAGTTACTCTAACAGGGCCCTGGTCACTGAAGCTTTCTTT
CASSYSNRALVTEAFF
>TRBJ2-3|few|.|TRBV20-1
TGCAGTGCTAGAGATTTTGGGTCGGCAGATACGCAGTATTTT
CSARDFGSADTQYF
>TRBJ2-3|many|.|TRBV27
TGTGCCAGCAGTTATAGCAAGGGTCTCCGGGTAGATACGCAGTATTTT
CASSYSKGLRVDTQYF
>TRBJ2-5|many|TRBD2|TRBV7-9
TGTGCCAGCAGCTTAGGTAGCGGGGTAATCGAAGAGACCCAGTACTTC
CASSLGSGVIEETQYF
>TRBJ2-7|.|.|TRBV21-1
TGTGCCAGCAGCAAAGTGGAGACTAGCGGGTACTCCTACGAGCAGTACTTC
CASSKVETSGYSYEQYF
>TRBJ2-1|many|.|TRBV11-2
TGTGCCAGCAGCTTGTCAATCAGGGAGCAGTTCTTC
CASSLSIREQFF
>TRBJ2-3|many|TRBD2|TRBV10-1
TGCGCCAGCAGTGAAGTGGCGGGAGCTGGAGATACGCAGTATTTT
CASSEVAGAGDTQYF
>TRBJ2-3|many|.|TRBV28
TGTGCCAGCAGTTTTGGTGGTTCTAGCACAGATACGCAGTATTTT
CASSFGGSSTDTQYF
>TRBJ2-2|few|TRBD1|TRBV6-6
TGTGCCAGCAAGACAGGGACAGGGTACACCGGGGAGCTGTTTTTT
CASKTGTGYTGELFF
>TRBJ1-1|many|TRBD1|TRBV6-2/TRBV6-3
TGTGCCACCCTACAGGGGCCAGTAACTGAAGCTTTCTTT
CATLQGPVTEAFF
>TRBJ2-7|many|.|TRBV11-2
TGTGCCAGCACGCAGTCCACTTACGAGCAGTACTTC
CASTQSTYEQYF
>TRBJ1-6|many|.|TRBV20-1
TGCAGTGCTAGAGATCGGGGGGAATCACCCCTCCACTTT
CSARDRGESPLHF
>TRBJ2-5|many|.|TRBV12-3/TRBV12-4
TGTGCCAGCAGTTTACGGCGGGACGGAAAGGAGACCCAGTACTTC
CASSLRRDGKETQYF
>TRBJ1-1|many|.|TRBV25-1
TGTGCCAGCAGTGACTTCGGCAGATCGAACACTGAAGCTTTCTTT
CASSDFGRSNTEAFF
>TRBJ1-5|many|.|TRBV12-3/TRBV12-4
TGTGCCAGCAGTTTTTTCAGTTCCGAACCCCAGCATTTT
CASSFFSSEPQHF
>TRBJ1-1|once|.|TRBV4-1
TGCGCCAGCAGCCAAGCCTTCAACAGGGAAGCTTTCTTT
CASSQAFNREAFF
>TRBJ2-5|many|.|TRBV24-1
TGTGCCACCAGTGATCTCTACCAAGAGACCCAGTACTTC
CATSDLYQETQYF
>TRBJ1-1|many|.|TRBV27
TGTGCCAGCAGTTTGCAGGGCGGTAGCACTGAAGCTTTCTTT
CASSLQGGSTEAFF
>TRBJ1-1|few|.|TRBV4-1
TGCGCCAGCAGCCGACCCCGCCAAGGGCCTGAAGCTTTCTTT
CASSRPRQGPEAFF
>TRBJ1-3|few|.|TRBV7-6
TGTGCCAGCAGCTTTCTCAGGGCCTCGCAAGCTGGAAACACCATATATTTT
CASSFLRASQAGNTIYF